The clone carrying this T cell receptor (beta chain) occurred a few times. J gave up 2 bases and V 3 bases, and 11 bases lay outside the gene matches. Looked up from germline, CDR1 is KGHDR and CDR2 is SFDVKD. The CDR3 runs to 17 residues. Unique molecular identifiers featured in how the TCRbeta library was prepared. From the PCR reads, TCRdb called clonotypes with MiXCR, one entry per CDR3 protein. The sample yields 500,000 to 600,000 distinct CDR3 sequences, around a third seen once. The data were obtained in a study of T-cell reconstitution after alpha-beta-depleted transplantation in children. The chain has TRBV24-1 and TRBJ2-5; 7 positions match TRBD1. This receptor was identified in a human donor who donated a stem cell graft to a child with aplastic anemia. Sequenced here: PBMCs from the stem cell graft donor, sampled from the stem cell graft. CDR3 amino acids: CATSDLRAGGQQETQYF. The CDR3 coding sequence is TGTGCCACCAGTGATCTGAGGGCAGGGGGTCAACAAGAGACCCAGTACTTC.